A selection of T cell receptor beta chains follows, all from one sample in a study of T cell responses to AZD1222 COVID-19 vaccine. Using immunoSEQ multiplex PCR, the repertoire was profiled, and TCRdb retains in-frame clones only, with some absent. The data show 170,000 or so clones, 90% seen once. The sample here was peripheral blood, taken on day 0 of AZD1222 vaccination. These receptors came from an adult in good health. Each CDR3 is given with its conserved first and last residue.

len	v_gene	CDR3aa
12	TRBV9	CASRLTTDTQYF
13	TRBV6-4	CASSDTELGEQYF
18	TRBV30	CAWSVSRTPGSTNEKLFF
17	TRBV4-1	CASSQRGTGTEDYGYTF
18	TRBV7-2	CASSLKKDMSSYNSPLHF
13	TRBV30	CAWRVLGATEAFF
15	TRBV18	CASSPVVMNTGELFF
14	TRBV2	CASSLDRGQETQYF
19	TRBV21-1	CASSGRWQEVQIRSYGYTF
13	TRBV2	CASVREVANEQFF
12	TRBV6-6	CASSYERYEQFF
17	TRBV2	CASSEAGVSAHTDTQYF
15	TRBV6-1	CASSEEDGGRKPQHF
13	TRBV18	CASSPGSNEKLFF
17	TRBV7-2	CASSSGGPGYSNQPQHF
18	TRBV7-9	CASSLGLAVVSGANVLTF
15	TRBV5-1	CASSLIQNGGAEAFF
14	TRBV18	CASSPREGRETQYF
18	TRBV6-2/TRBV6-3	CASSYPPFRLAIYNEQFF
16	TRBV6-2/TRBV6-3	CASSLTGGSGANVLTF
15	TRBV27	CASSYRQGGNYGYTF
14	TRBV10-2	CASREVPNTGELFF
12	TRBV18	CASSPSGNAAFF
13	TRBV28	CASSAGENSPLHF
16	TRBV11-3	CASSLFRTGGGEEQYF
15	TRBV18	CASSLSVVESEKLFF
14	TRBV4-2	CASSRDLGNTEAFF
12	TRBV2	CASSVTNSPLHF
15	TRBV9	CASSVEGGANYGYTF
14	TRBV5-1	CASSPGTSGAVQYF
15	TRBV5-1	CASSLRSDSHNEQFF
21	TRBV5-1	CASSSPPGLAGLGVSTDTQYF
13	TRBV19	CASSPGTSYEQYF
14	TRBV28	CASSLYGSPYEQYF
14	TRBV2	CASGGGLGQETQYF
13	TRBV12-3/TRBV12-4	CASNLGQGNEQFF
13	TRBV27	CASSSLNGETQYF
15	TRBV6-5	CASSYRRTANTEAFF
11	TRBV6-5	CASMGNQPQHF
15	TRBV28	CASLEGTAMNTEAFF
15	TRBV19	CASSIFGRGDSPLHF
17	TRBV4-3	CASSQGGAGELGNTIYF
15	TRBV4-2	CASSQDGTLPEKLFF